This T cell receptor (beta chain) was obtained from a study of T cell repertoires in cytomegalovirus infection. Study summary: TCR beta signatures that were public indicated CMV infection and matching HLA type.

TCRdb called the reads again in MiXCR, with one record for every CDR3 protein. Here the sample spans roughly 120,000 distinct CDR3 sequences, under 35% being singletons. As regards this clonotype: Its antigen is not known.

CDR3 length: 13 residues. Germline values: CDR1 SQVTM, CDR2 ANQGSEA. Trimming removed 4 bases at V and 5 bases at J, with 14 bases between. V and J are TRBV29-1 and TRBJ2-5, with a weak D call TRBD1 (6 bases). The sequences come from CD8+ T cells from cultured PBMCs, collected from culture after CMV antigen stimulation. The TCR originated in a human donor in good health (CMV status not recorded). Some clones in this sample may be carry-over from other donors' samples. The CDR3 sequence: CSVARGIAETQYF. CDR3 sequence (DNA): TGCAGCGTTGCAAGGGGGATCGCCGAGACCCAGTACTTC. The complete variable domain, with remaining parts taken from reference TRBV29-1 and TRBJ2-5, reads SAVISQKPSRDICQRGTSLTIQCQVDSQVTMMFWYRQQPGQSLTLIATANQGSEATYESGFVIDKFPISRPNLTFSTLTVSNMSPEDSSIYLCSVARGIAETQYFGPGTRLLVL.